Here is one T cell receptor beta chain with its context. Trimming removed 2 bases from V and 6 bases from J, with 13 bases in between. The CDR3 length is 14 residues. In germline, CDR1 is MNHEY, CDR2 SVGEGT. MiXCR, applied by TCRdb to the RT-PCR reads, yields one record per CDR3 protein. The table shows fewer than 800,000 distinct CDR3 sequences, with approximately 15% occurring only once. The chain combines TRBV6-2 or TRBV6-3 with TRBJ1-1, with D possibly TRBD1 on 5 matching bases. The clonotype originates from a female donor in good health, serving as a healthy control. The specimen was memory CD4+ T cells from blood. The CDR3 spells CASSYRGSESEAFF. The CDR3 region has the DNA TGTGCCAGCAGTTACCGGGGGTCGGAATCTGAAGCTTTCTTT.